The T cell receptor beta chain described here comes from a study of cytomegalovirus exposure and HLA in healthy donors. Study-wide background: A prior study identified just under 120 million unique TCR beta sequences from 150 million to 200 million T cells.

The PCR made use of 60 Vbeta and 13 Jbeta primers. Here immunoSEQ multiplex PCR was the method, and the copy in TCRdb shows in-frame clones only, minus some. Here the sample spans approximately 300,000 clones, approximately 85% being singletons. Looked up from germline, CDR1 is KGHSH and CDR2 is LQKENI. J gave up 7 bases and V 0 bases, and 2 bases lay outside the gene matches. CDR3 size: 15 residues. The sample holds a few counts of this clone. What it binds is not known. The study's findings and limits: Most TCR sequences proved rare, with some public TCRs found in many donors. An analysis done earlier found most TCR beta V segments productive about 87% or about 30% of the time.

V usage is TRBV18 and J usage is TRBJ2-1; 11 bases are a match to TRBD2. This sequence originates from a woman aged 40 to 55 in good health and CMV-seropositive. The sample taken for sequencing was PBMCs. The CDR3 loop reads CASSPPGLAVNEQFF. For the CDR3, the DNA is TGTGCCAGCTCACCACCGGGACTAGCGGTTAATGAGCAGTTCTTC.